Listed below are T cell receptor beta chains from one sample, sequenced in a study of shared clonotypes between healthy human individuals. Sequencing used immunoSEQ multiplex PCR; TCRdb keeps in-frame clones, though not all of them. The sample lists 1.6 million or so clones; over 95% were seen once. Sequenced material: naive CD4+ T cells sorted from blood. The receptors were sampled from a man in his thirties or forties in good health. CDR3s leave out the opening cysteine and the closing phenylalanine or tryptophan.

J	V	CDR3
TRBJ2-2	TRBV7-8	ASSHSTGELF
TRBJ1-5	TRBV29-1	SVGGARNQPQH
TRBJ2-7	TRBV4-1	ASSQDGTGGLLSYEQY
TRBJ2-7	TRBV27	ASRRGGGDGSYEQY
TRBJ1-1	TRBV5-1	ASSLIGTENTEAF
TRBJ1-2	TRBV19	ASRSGKVQSFYGYT
TRBJ2-3	TRBV19	ASSIPSGRSDTDTQY
TRBJ2-2	TRBV2	ASNPGRGPGELF
TRBJ1-1	TRBV28	ASSLSGQNTEAF
TRBJ1-1	TRBV5-4	ASSAGGLEAF
TRBJ1-2	TRBV6-5	ASKRADKFRYGYT
TRBJ1-2	TRBV5-5	ASSSRWDSFYGYT
TRBJ2-5	TRBV5-1	ASSQFHGTGETQY
TRBJ2-7	TRBV6-5	ASSYSRDSGYEQY
TRBJ2-3	TRBV15	ATSLGANTDTQY
TRBJ2-5	TRBV13	ASSKGTRGQETQY
TRBJ2-2	TRBV28	ASSPGTSGTGELF
TRBJ2-1	TRBV28	ASSLPGLAGGYNEQF
TRBJ2-7	TRBV7-8	ASSRTDSWEQY
TRBJ2-7	TRBV10-3	AIHRDRGRPAYEQY
TRBJ2-5	TRBV5-4	ASSLATAGSETQY
TRBJ1-1	TRBV11-2	ASSLNQASEAF
TRBJ2-2	TRBV27	ASRLLGRETFTGELF
TRBJ2-3	TRBV18	ASSPRNAGVATQY
TRBJ2-2	TRBV10-2	ASSDVYHRRTGELF
TRBJ2-5	TRBV7-2	ASSLVRDRYQETQY
TRBJ2-1	TRBV9	ASSVQRISGRDEQF
TRBJ1-2	TRBV11-1	ASSPSGYT
TRBJ2-5	TRBV19	ASSIASGRWETQY
TRBJ2-1	TRBV5-6	ASSQGSGYNEQF
TRBJ2-1	TRBV10-3	AISRAGEGWEQF
TRBJ2-7	TRBV2	ASSADRKRAYEQY
TRBJ2-3	TRBV7-6	ASSLEGGTGGTDTQY
TRBJ1-5	TRBV5-6	ASSQTGTSNQPQH
TRBJ2-5	TRBV2	ASSAPPGRSETQY
TRBJ2-7	TRBV19	ASGSSYEQY
TRBJ1-5	TRBV28	ASSFFRGPLSNQPQH
TRBJ2-7	TRBV18	ASSPGTGTSYEQY
TRBJ2-7	TRBV11-2	ASSPGTGPYEQY
TRBJ2-7	TRBV7-9	ASSAYRGGNYEQY
TRBJ1-3	TRBV7-6	ASSLGARAVLSSGNTIY
TRBJ2-5	TRBV18	ASSPTDREETQY
TRBJ2-1	TRBV19	ASGLAGGLYNEQF
TRBJ2-5	TRBV11-2	ASSPRGQGLQETQY
TRBJ2-7	TRBV6-1	ASRPGSYEQY
TRBJ2-5	TRBV5-4	ASSFPGKGQETQY
TRBJ2-2	TRBV18	ASSPLTSGTQNTGELF
TRBJ2-4	TRBV6-5	ASSSPGRADIQY
TRBJ1-5	TRBV5-4	ASSFVGTLNQPQH
TRBJ2-3	TRBV6-6	ASSYPDMGSAQY
TRBJ2-7	TRBV21-1	ASSVYRAIKLYEQY
TRBJ1-1	TRBV29-1	SVEVPGGTSTEAF
TRBJ2-7	TRBV5-1	ASSFDEVALSSYEQY
TRBJ2-7	TRBV18	ASSPIIGASGSYEQY
TRBJ2-5	TRBV30	AWSTTGVHETQY
TRBJ1-1	TRBV5-4	ASSLGGEVAF
TRBJ1-5	TRBV6-6	ASRPGYSNQPQH
TRBJ1-1	TRBV10-3	AISESYGGGNTEAF
TRBJ2-6	TRBV5-1	ASSLGQQRDSGANVLT